This T cell receptor beta chain was captured in a study of CD8 T cells in ankylosing spondylitis. For TCR beta, libraries came from quantitative 5'-RACE with molecular barcodes. TCRdb analysed the 5' RACE reads with MiXCR anew, one entry per CDR3 protein. This table has 750,000 to 850,000 distinct CDR3 sequences, about 12% appearing once. Unmatched junction bases numbered 10, after V lost 6 bases and J lost 6 bases. Germline V CDR1 and CDR2: DFQATT, SNEGSKA (reference sequence). The CDR3 spans 14 residues. Study-wide findings and caveats: A motif in TCR beta, a set of roughly eight highly homologous variants, appeared characteristic of ankylosing spondylitis blood. Reactive arthritis synovial fluid and blood previously showed some of these motif variants.

As for this clonotype: No antigen is known for it.

The J gene is TRBJ1-1, the V gene TRBV20-1; the match to TRBD1 covers 10 bases. This receptor was taken from a male donor with ankylosing spondylitis. The sequencing input was blood, either unsorted or a sorted T cell fraction (not recorded which). Here the CDR3 reads CSAGRRQGASEAFF. The CDR3 DNA reads as TGCAGTGCGGGACGCAGACAGGGGGCTTCTGAAGCTTTCTTT.